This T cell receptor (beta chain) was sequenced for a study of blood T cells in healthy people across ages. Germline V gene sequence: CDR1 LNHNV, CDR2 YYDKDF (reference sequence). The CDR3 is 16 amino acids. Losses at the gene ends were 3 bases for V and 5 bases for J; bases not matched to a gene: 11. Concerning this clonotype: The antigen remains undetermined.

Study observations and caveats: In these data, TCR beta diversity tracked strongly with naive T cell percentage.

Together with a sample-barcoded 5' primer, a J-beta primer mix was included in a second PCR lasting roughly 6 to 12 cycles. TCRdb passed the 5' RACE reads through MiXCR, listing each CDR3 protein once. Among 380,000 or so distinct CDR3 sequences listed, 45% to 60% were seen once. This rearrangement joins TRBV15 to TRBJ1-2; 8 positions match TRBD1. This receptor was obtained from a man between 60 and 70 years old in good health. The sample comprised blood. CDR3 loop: CATSRETGEKGYGYTF. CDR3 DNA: TGTGCCACCAGCAGGGAGACAGGGGAAAAGGGATATGGCTACACCTTC.